These 6 T cell receptor beta chains originate from one sample sequenced in a study of CD8+ T cells in alopecia areata. Reverse transcribed after extraction, RNA yielded cDNA as the sequencing template. Measured with immunoSEQ multiplex PCR; TCRdb has only the in-frame clones, and not every one. The sample gives around 250,000 clones, about 68% of which show up once; roughly 1.2% is in the top ten. This material consisted of CD4+ T cells sorted from blood, taken at week 0. The receptors were gathered from a human donor with alopecia areata.

The V call is TRBV9, the J call TRBJ2-5; a weak D match, TRBD2 (5 bases). There are 12 residues in the CDR3. In germline, CDR1 is SGDLS, CDR2 YYNGEE. The V gene lost 4 bases and the J gene lost 9 bases, with 13 bases spanning the gap. CDR3: CASSPVRGPQYF. CDR3 in DNA: TGTGCCAGCAGCCCCGTCCGAGGGCCCCAGTACTTC.

For this clone: Other DNA sequences of this sample code for an identical CDR3. The chain couples TRBV29-1 to TRBJ2-7; 7 nucleotides align to TRBD1. The CDR3 loop spans 12 amino acids. With 6 bases clipped from V and 0 bases from J, the junction kept 2 bases outside the gene matches. Per the germline V gene, CDR1 is SQVTM and CDR2 is ANQGSEA. The CDR3 loop is CSVRQGSYEQYF. The CDR3 nucleotides are TGCAGCGTCCGACAGGGCTCCTACGAGCAGTACTTC.

This chain connects TRBV29-1 to TRBJ2-5; D may be TRBD2 (5 bases). Germline V gene lookup returns CDR1 SQVTM and CDR2 ANQGSEA. V lost 4 bases and J lost 5, with 14 bases in between. CDR3 size: 13 residues. CDR3 loop: CSVVYGDVETQYF. The CDR3 DNA reads TGCAGCGTTGTTTACGGGGATGTGGAGACCCAGTACTTC.

This clone was seen only a few times. CDR3 nucleotide sequence: TGCAGTGCTGACCGGGGCACAGAGCAGTACTTC. Encoded protein: CSADRGTEQYF. This chain joins TRBV20-1 and TRBJ2-7; D possibly uses TRBD1 or TRBD2 (5 bases each). Germline V CDR1 and CDR2: DFQATT, SNEGSKA (reference sequence). V lost 5 bases, J lost 7 bases, and 12 bases lay in between. CDR3 length: 11 residues.

The gene calls are TRBV4-1 and TRBJ2-3, with D possibly matching TRBD2 (7 bases). V lost 4 bases, J lost 2 bases, and 16 bases lay in between. Germline V lookup: CDR1 MGHRA, CDR2 YSYEKL. CDR3 length equals 16 residues. The CDR3: CASSPSAGAYTDTQYF. DNA for the CDR3: TGCGCCAGCAGCCCCTCTGCGGGGGCCTACACAGATACGCAGTATTTT.

This clone was detected once. The J gene is TRBJ2-6, the V gene TRBV7-2, with D unclear. Looked up from germline, CDR1 is SGHTA and CDR2 is FQGNSA. V was clipped by 5 bases and J by 0 bases, with 8 bases between them. CDR3 length: 15 residues. The CDR3 here is CASSPRSSGANVLTF. In DNA form, the CDR3 reads TGTGCCAGCAGCCCGAGGTCCTCTGGGGCCAACGTCCTGACTTTC.